The 6 T cell receptor beta chains below come from one sample, sequenced in a study of neurological immune-mediated disorders. Time point meaning: longitudinal time-point 3. TCRdb itself ran the 5' RACE reads through MiXCR, one entry per CDR3 protein. The data contain 93,000 or so distinct CDR3 sequences, 10% to 14% of them singletons. The sample consisted of PBMCs. All receptors come from a female donor with HTLV-1-associated myelopathy (HAM/TSP).

Regarding this clonotype: With a much larger clone just one base away, this may be a read error. The gene calls are TRBV4-2 and TRBJ2-3, with 8 bases lining up with TRBD2. With 1 base clipped from V and 2 bases from J, the junction kept 5 bases outside the gene matches. The CDR3 has 16 residues. Germline lookup yields CDR1 LGHNA and CDR2 YNFKEQ. CDR3 protein: CASSQVAGGDTDTQYF. CDR3 sequence (DNA): TGTGCCAGCAGCCAAGTGGCGGGGGGTGACACAGATACGCAGTATTTT.

This clonotype was picked up many times. The chain couples TRBV5-5 to TRBJ2-7, with D uncertain. The CDR3 extends over 15 amino acids. V gave up 0 bases and J gave up 2 bases, with 12 bases separating them. Germline V lookup: CDR1 SGHKS, CDR2 YYEKEE (reference sequence). The CDR3: CASSLDAVGTYEQYF. For the CDR3, the DNA is TGTGCCAGCAGCTTGGACGCGGTGGGTACCTACGAGCAGTACTTC. Filled out from reference TRBV5-5 and TRBJ2-7, the complete variable domain reads DAGVTQSPTHLIKTRGQQVTLRCSPISGHKSVSWYQQVLGQGPQFIFQYYEKEERGRGNFPDRFSARQFPNYSSELNVNALLLGDSALYLCASSLDAVGTYEQYFGPGTRLTVT.

This clonotype was observed a handful of times. The V gene is TRBV7-9, the J gene TRBJ2-7; D is unresolved. The CDR3 is made up of 14 amino acids. Looked up from germline, CDR1 is SEHNR and CDR2 is FQNEAQ (reference sequence). Trimming removed 5 bases at V and 6 bases at J, with 17 bases between. CDR3 in amino acids: CASSTSSLGSEQYF. CDR3 in DNA: TGTGCCAGCAGCACTTCATCCCTAGGCAGCGAGCAGTACTTC.

There are many counts of this clonotype. The genes are TRBV20-1 and TRBJ2-2, with D unclear. The CDR3 spans 14 residues. V lost 3 bases and J lost 0, with 8 bases in between. Germline values: CDR1 DFQATT, CDR2 SNEGSKA (reference sequence). CDR3 in amino acids: CSARRSANTGELFF. The CDR3 nucleotides read TGCAGTGCTAGGCGAAGCGCGAACACCGGGGAGCTGTTTTTT.

The table lists this clonotype with many counts. The chain has TRBV7-2 and TRBJ2-7; 11 bases align to TRBD2. Germline lookup yields CDR1 SGHTA and CDR2 FQGNSA. V trimming: 5 bases; J trimming: 3 bases; junction bases outside the gene matches: 6. The CDR3 covers 15 residues. The CDR3 region is CASSPPGTSGYEQYF. For the CDR3, the DNA is TGTGCCAGCAGCCCGCCCGGGACTAGCGGCTACGAGCAGTACTTC.

This clonotype was counted at least ten times. This chain uses TRBV5-1 with TRBJ2-7; 10 positions match TRBD1. Trimming took 4 bases from V and 2 from J; bases not matched to a gene: 9. Germline CDR1 is SGHRS and CDR2 is YFSETQ. The CDR3 has 16 residues. As DNA, the CDR3 is TGCGCCAGCAGCCCCCTGGACAGGGGGATCCCCTACGAGCAGTACTTC. Translation: CASSPLDRGIPYEQYF.